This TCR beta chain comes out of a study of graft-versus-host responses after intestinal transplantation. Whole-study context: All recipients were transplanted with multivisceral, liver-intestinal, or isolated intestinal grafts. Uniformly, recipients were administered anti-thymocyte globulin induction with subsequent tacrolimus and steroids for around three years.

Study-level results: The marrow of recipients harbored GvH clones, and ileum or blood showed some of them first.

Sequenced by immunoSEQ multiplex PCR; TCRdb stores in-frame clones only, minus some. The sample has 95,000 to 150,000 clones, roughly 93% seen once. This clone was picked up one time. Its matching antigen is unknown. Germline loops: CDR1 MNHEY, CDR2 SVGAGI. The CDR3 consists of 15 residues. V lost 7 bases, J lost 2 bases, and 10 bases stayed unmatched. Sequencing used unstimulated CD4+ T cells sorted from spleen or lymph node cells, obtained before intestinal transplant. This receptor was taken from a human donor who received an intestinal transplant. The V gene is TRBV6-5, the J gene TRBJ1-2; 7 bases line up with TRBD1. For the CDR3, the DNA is TGTGCCAGCACTCAGACAGGGAGGGTAAACTATGGCTACACCTTC. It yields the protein CASTQTGRVNYGYTF.